These T cell receptor beta chains were read from a single sample in a study of T cell repertoires in cytomegalovirus infection. In TCRdb, the reads were re-called with MiXCR into one record per CDR3 protein. The sample consists of 680,000 or so distinct CDR3 sequences, roughly a third of them appearing once. Sequenced material: PBMCs. The receptors were gathered from a human donor in good health (CMV status not recorded). Some clones in this sample may be carry-over from other donors' samples. CDR3s include the opening cysteine and the closing phenylalanine or tryptophan. Fields, in order: clone size, D gene, J gene, V gene, CDR3 protein, CDR3 DNA. The D gene is left open where the match is weak. Clone sizes are given selectively: once, few, many, or a class where the clone is expanded.

NA | TRBD1 | TRBJ2-2 | TRBV28 | CASRPGQQNTGELFF | TGTGCCAGCCGTCCGGGACAGCAGAACACCGGGGAGCTGTTTTTT
NA | NA | TRBJ2-1 | TRBV4-1 | CASSQEWGRGDEQFF | TGCGCCAGCAGCCAAGAATGGGGCAGGGGCGATGAGCAGTTCTTC
few | TRBD1 | TRBJ1-5 | TRBV12-3/TRBV12-4 | CASSRGTGTGEGQPQHF | TGTGCCAGCAGTCGGGGTACCGGGACAGGGGAAGGCCAGCCCCAGCATTTT
NA | NA | TRBJ2-7 | TRBV9 | CASSVDAAPYEQYF | TGTGCCAGCAGCGTAGACGCTGCACCCTACGAGCAGTACTTC
NA | TRBD1 | TRBJ1-5 | TRBV6-5 | CASSPGGSGDQPQHF | TGTGCCAGCAGCCCAGGGGGGTCCGGGGATCAGCCCCAGCATTTT
NA | TRBD2 | TRBJ2-2 | TRBV15 | CATSRGTGLAVNTGELFF | TGTGCCACCAGCAGGGGGACAGGACTAGCGGTGAACACCGGGGAGCTGTTTTTT
few | TRBD1 | TRBJ2-7 | TRBV27 | CASSLYSGQGYEQYF | TGTGCCAGCAGTTTATATTCGGGACAGGGCTACGAGCAGTACTTC
many | NA | TRBJ2-7 | TRBV7-9 | CASSLAAYEQYF | TGTGCCAGCAGCTTAGCAGCGTACGAGCAGTACTTC
few | NA | TRBJ2-6 | TRBV12-3/TRBV12-4 | CASSLYRARANVLTF | TGTGCCAGCAGTTTATACAGGGCCAGGGCCAACGTCCTGACTTTC
NA | NA | TRBJ2-7 | TRBV19 | CASRLAAGTSTYEQYF | TGTGCCAGTAGATTGGCTGCCGGGACGTCGACCTACGAGCAGTACTTC
NA | NA | TRBJ1-1 | TRBV29-1 | CSVAKGTMNTEAFF | TGCAGCGTGGCAAAAGGGACAATGAACACTGAAGCTTTCTTT
NA | NA | TRBJ2-2 | TRBV7-8 | CASSFSPYRQSSNTGELFF | TGTGCCAGCAGCTTTAGTCCGTATCGACAGTCCTCGAACACCGGGGAGCTGTTTTTT
NA | NA | TRBJ1-2 | TRBV7-2 | CASSLMVSHVYTF | TGTGCCAGCAGCTTAATGGTTTCCCATGTCTACACCTTC
NA | NA | TRBJ1-6 | TRBV7-2 | CASSSGTPARRTPLHF | TGTGCCAGCAGCTCCGGGACACCTGCAAGAAGGACACCCCTCCACTTT
few | TRBD1 | TRBJ1-1 | TRBV12-3/TRBV12-4 | CASRQTGGKTEAFF | TGTGCCAGCAGACAGACAGGGGGCAAGACTGAAGCTTTCTTT
NA | NA | TRBJ2-7 | TRBV5-1 | CASSLNDGSSYEQYF | TGCGCCAGCAGCTTGAATGACGGTAGCTCCTACGAGCAGTACTTC
NA | NA | TRBJ2-1 | TRBV7-9 | CASSPVANYNEQFF | TGTGCCAGCAGCCCTGTGGCAAATTACAATGAGCAGTTCTTC
NA | TRBD2 | TRBJ2-1 | TRBV7-9 | CASSFRVAGGYNEQFF | TGTGCCAGCAGCTTTAGGGTAGCGGGGGGCTACAATGAGCAGTTCTTC
NA | NA | TRBJ2-1 | TRBV7-9 | CASNSTANEQLF | TGTGCCAGCAACTCAACCGCCAATGAGCAGTTATTC
NA | TRBD1 | TRBJ1-2 | TRBV28 | CASRKPGQGSGYTF | TGTGCCAGCAGGAAACCGGGACAGGGGAGTGGCTACACCTTC
NA | NA | TRBJ2-3 | TRBV12-3/TRBV12-4 | CASSLTSVDTQYF | TGTGCCAGCAGTTTGACATCAGTGGATACGCAGTATTTT
few | NA | TRBJ2-7 | TRBV10-3 | CAMGAGIMNEQYF | TGTGCCATGGGGGCAGGTATAATGAACGAGCAGTACTTC
NA | TRBD2 | TRBJ2-5 | TRBV28 | CASKVGGNQETQYF | TGTGCCAGCAAAGTGGGGGGGAACCAAGAGACCCAGTACTTC
many | NA | TRBJ1-6 | TRBV12-3/TRBV12-4 | CASTRGNSPLHF | TGTGCCAGCACCCGGGGAAACTCACCCCTCCACTTT
NA | NA | TRBJ2-7 | TRBV11-2 | CASSLGWQEQYF | TGTGCCAGCAGCTTAGGATGGCAGGAGCAGTACTTC
NA | NA | TRBJ2-7 | TRBV27 | CASSLGTPSYEQYF | TGTGCCAGCAGTTTGGGGACACCGTCCTACGAGCAGTACTTC
NA | NA | TRBJ1-1 | TRBV24-1 | CATSDNGGSKGFF | TGTGCCACCAGTGATAATGGGGGGAGTAAGGGGTTCTTT
NA | NA | TRBJ1-5 | TRBV12-3/TRBV12-4 | CASSLEVGRKGNQPQHF | TGTGCCAGCAGTTTAGAAGTTGGGAGGAAAGGCAATCAGCCCCAGCATTTT
NA | NA | TRBJ2-7 | TRBV20-1 | CSASLNQPLSYEQYF | TGCAGTGCTAGTTTAAATCAACCGCTCTCCTACGAGCAGTACTTC
NA | NA | TRBJ1-5 | TRBV12-3/TRBV12-4 | CASSLEGSGQPQHF | TGTGCCAGCAGTTTAGAAGGGTCAGGGCAGCCCCAGCATTTT
few | NA | TRBJ1-5 | TRBV30 | CAWSVQGSKPQHF | TGTGCCTGGAGTGTACAGGGTTCTAAACCCCAGCATTTT
NA | NA | TRBJ1-6 | TRBV7-8 | CARRFLASSYNSPLHF | TGTGCCCGCAGATTTTTGGCGAGCTCCTATAATTCACCCCTCCACTTT
NA | NA | TRBJ1-5 | TRBV12-3/TRBV12-4 | CASSPGKGSNQPQHF | TGTGCCAGCAGCCCAGGGAAAGGAAGCAATCAGCCCCAGCATTTT
NA | NA | TRBJ2-4 | TRBV7-2 | CASSLVGQGRNIQYF | TGTGCCAGCAGCTTAGTGGGTCAGGGGAGAAACATTCAGTACTTC
NA | NA | TRBJ2-3 | TRBV20-1 | CSAKSQGGFRDTQYF | TGCAGTGCTAAGTCACAGGGAGGATTTAGAGATACGCAGTATTTT
NA | TRBD2 | TRBJ2-7 | TRBV20-1 | CSAPGGRWYEQYF | TGCAGTGCCCCTGGCGGGAGGTGGTACGAGCAGTACTTC